This T cell receptor beta chain appears in the sequencing data of a study of early T cells in non-severe SARS-CoV-2 infection. Across the whole study: The sequenced material was bulk RNA from unsorted whole blood, and its chains were unpaired.

Unique molecular identifier tags were affixed to discrete cDNA molecules. One entry per CDR3 protein results from TCRdb running MiXCR on the 5' RACE reads. The table includes about 22,000 distinct CDR3 sequences, about 4.5% detected once. This clonotype came up a few times. V dropped 1 base and J dropped 7 bases, with 16 bases sitting between them. The CDR3 contains 15 residues. The germline gives CDR1 LGHNT, CDR2 FRNRAP. The sequencing sample was made of whole blood. The sequence was obtained from an adult who was a healthcare worker with PCR-confirmed SARS-CoV-2 infection or an uninfected control (not recorded which). V gene TRBV12-5 combines with J gene TRBJ1-2; possibly TRBD1 for D (5 bases). DNA for the CDR3: TGTGCTAGTGGTTTGGGGCCAGGGAGGGCCGGTGGCTACACCTTC. Translation gives CASGLGPGRAGGYTF.